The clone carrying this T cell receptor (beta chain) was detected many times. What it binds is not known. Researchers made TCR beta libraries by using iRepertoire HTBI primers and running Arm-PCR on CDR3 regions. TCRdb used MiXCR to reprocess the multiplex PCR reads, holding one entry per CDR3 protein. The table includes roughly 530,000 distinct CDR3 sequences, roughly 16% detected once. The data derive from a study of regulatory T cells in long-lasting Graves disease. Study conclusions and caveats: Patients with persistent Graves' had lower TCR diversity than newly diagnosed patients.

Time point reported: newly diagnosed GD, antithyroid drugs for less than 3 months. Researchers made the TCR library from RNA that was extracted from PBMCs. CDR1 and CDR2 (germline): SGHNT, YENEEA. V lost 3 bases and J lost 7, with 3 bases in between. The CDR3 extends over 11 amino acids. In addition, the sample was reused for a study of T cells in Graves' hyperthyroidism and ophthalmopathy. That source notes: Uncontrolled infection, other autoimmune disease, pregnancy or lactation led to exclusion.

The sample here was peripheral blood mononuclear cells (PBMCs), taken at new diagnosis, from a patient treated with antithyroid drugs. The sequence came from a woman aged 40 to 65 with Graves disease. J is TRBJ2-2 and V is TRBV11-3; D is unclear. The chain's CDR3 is CASSFVGELFF. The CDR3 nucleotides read TGTGCCAGCAGCTTCGTCGGGGAGCTGTTTTTT.